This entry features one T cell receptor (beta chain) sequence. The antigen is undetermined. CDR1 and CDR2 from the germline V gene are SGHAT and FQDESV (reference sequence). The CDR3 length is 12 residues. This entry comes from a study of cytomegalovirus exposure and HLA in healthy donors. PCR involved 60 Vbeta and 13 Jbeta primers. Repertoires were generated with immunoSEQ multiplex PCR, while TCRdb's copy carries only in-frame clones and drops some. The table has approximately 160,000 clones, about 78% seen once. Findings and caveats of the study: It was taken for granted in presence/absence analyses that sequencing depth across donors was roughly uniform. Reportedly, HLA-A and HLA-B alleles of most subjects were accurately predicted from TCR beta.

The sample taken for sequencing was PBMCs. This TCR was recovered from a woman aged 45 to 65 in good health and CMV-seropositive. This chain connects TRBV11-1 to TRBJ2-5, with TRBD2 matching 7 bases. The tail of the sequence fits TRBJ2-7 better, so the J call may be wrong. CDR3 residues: CASSFAGDEQYF. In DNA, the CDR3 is TGTGCCAGCAGCTTTGCGGGGGACGAGCAGTACTTC.